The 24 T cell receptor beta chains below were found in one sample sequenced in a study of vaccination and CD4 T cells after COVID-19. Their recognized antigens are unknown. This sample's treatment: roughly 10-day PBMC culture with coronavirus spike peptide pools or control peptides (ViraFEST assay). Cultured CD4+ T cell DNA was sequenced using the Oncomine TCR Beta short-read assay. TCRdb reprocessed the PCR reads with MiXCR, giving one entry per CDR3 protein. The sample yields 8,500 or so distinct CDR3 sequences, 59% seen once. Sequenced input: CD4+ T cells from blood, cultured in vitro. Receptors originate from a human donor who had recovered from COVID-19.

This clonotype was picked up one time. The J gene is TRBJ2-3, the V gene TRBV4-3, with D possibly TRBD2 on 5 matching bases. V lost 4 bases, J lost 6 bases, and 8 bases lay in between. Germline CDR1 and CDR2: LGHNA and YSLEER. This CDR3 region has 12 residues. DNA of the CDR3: TGCGCCAGCAGCCGTAGAGGGGATACGCAGTATTTT. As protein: CASSRRGDTQYF.

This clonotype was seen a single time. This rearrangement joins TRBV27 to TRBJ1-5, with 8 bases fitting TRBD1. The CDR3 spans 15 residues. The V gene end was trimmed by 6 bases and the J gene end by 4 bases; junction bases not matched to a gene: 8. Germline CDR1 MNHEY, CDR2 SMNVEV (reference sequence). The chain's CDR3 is CASRPRDRHNQPQHF. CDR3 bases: TGTGCCAGCAGGCCCCGGGACAGGCATAATCAGCCCCAGCATTTT.

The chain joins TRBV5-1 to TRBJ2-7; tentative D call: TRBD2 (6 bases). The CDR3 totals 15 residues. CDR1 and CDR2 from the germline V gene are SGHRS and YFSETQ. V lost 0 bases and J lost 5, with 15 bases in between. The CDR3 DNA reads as TGCGCCAGCAGCTTGGCGGGGACTCCCTTGCACGAGCAGTACTTC. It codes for CASSLAGTPLHEQYF.

CDR3 residues: CASSLASGLLTDTQYF. The CDR3 region has the DNA TGTGCCAGCAGCTTAGCTAGCGGACTACTCACAGATACGCAGTATTTT. V usage is TRBV7-2 and J usage is TRBJ2-3, with a tentative D call TRBD2 (6 bases). CDR1 and CDR2 from the germline V gene are SGHTA and FQGNSA. Trimming removed 0 bases from V and 2 bases from J, with 12 bases in between. The CDR3 length is 16 residues. Looking up the rest from reference TRBV7-2 and TRBJ2-3 gives the full variable domain: GAGVSQSPSNKVTEKGKDVELRCDPISGHTALYWYRQSLGQGLEFLIYFQGNSAPDKSGLPSDRFSAERTGGSVSTLTIQRTQQEDSAVYLCASSLASGLLTDTQYFGPGTRLTVL.

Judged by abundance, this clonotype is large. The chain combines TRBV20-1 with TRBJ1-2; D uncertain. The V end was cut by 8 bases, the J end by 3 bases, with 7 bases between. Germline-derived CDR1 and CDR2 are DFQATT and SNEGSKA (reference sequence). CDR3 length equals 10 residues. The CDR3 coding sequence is TGCAGTTCCTTTCACTATGGCTACACCTTC. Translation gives CSSFHYGYTF.

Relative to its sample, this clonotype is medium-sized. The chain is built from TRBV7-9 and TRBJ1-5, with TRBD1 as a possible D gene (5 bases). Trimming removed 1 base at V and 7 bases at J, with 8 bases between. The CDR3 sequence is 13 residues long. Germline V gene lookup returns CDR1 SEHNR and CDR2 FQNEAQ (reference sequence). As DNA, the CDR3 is TGTGCCAGCAGCTTAGTGGGGGTACAGCCCCAGCATTTT. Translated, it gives CASSLVGVQPQHF.

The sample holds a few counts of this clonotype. The CDR3 region has the DNA TGTGCCACGGCCAGTGGAAAAGAGACCCAGTACTTC. Translating gives CATASGKETQYF. The rearrangement links TRBV15 to TRBJ2-5; D ambiguous. The V gene's germline CDR1 is LNHNV and CDR2 YYDKDF (reference sequence). V dropped 9 bases and J dropped 3 bases, with 11 bases sitting between them. This CDR3 region has 12 residues.

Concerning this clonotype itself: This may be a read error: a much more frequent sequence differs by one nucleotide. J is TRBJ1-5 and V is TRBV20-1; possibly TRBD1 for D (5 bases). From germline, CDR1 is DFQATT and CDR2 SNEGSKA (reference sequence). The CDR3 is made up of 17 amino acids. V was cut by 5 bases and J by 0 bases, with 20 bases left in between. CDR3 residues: CSALDRRQGYSNQPQHF. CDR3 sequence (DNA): TGCAGTGCTCTCGACCGCCGGCAGGGCTATAGCAATCAGCCCCAGCATTTT.

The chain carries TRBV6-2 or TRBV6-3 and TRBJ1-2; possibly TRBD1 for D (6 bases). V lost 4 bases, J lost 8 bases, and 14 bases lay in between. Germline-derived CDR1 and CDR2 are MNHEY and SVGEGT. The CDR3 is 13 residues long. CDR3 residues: CASSSSRGGGYTF. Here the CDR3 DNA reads TGTGCCAGCAGTTCCTCCCGGGGGGGCGGCTACACCTTC.

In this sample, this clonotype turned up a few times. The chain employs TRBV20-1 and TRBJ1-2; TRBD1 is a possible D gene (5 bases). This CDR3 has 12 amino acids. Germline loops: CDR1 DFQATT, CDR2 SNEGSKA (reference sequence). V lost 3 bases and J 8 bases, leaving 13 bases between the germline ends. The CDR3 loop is CSASLAGLGYTF. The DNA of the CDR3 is TGCAGTGCTAGTCTTGCAGGGCTCGGCTACACCTTC.

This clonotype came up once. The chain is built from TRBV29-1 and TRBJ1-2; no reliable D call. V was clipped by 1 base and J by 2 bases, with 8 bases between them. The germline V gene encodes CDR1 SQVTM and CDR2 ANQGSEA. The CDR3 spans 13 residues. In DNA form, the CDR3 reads TGCAGCGTTGAAGGAGGGTGGAACTATGGCTACACCTTC. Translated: CSVEGGWNYGYTF. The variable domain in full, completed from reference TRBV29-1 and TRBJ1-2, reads SAVISQKPSRDICQRGTSLTIQCQVDSQVTMMFWYRQQPGQSLTLIATANQGSEATYESGFVIDKFPISRPNLTFSTLTVSNMSPEDSSIYLCSVEGGWNYGYTFGSGTRLTVV.

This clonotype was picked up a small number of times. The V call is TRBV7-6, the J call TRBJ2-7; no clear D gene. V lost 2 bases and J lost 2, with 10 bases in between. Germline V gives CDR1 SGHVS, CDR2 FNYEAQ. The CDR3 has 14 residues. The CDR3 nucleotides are TGTGCCAGCAGCTTAAGTCCAACGGCCTACGAGCAGTACTTC. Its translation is CASSLSPTAYEQYF.

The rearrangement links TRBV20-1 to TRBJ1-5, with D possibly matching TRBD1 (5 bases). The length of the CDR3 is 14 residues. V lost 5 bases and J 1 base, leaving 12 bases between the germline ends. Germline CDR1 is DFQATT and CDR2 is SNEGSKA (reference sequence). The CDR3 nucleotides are TGCAGTGCTCCCTCCCGGGACAGCAATCAGCCCCAGCATTTT. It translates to CSAPSRDSNQPQHF.

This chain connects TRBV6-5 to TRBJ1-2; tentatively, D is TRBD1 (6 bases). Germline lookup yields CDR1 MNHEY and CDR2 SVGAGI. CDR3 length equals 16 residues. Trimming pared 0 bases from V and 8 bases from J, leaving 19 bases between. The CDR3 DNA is TGTGCCAGCAGTTACTCGAAGTGGGACACGTTCAACGGCTACACCTTC. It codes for CASSYSKWDTFNGYTF.

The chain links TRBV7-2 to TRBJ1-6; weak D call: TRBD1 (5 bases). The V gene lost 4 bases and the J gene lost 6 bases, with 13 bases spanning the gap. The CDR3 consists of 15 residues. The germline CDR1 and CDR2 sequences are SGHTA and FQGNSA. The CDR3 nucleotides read TGTGCCAGCAGCTGGATGGGGCGGACTAATTCACCCCTCCACTTT. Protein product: CASSWMGRTNSPLHF.

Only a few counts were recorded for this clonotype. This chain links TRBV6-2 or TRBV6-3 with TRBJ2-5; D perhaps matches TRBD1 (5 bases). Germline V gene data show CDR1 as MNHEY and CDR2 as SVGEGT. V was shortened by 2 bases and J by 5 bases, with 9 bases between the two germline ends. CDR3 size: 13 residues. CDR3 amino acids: CASSYQGPETQYF. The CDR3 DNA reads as TGTGCCAGCAGTTACCAGGGTCCGGAGACCCAGTACTTC.

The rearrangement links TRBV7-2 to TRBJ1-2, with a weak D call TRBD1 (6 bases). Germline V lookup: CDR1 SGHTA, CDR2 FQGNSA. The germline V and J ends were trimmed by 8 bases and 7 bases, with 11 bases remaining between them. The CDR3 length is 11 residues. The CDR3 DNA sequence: TGTGCCAGCTGGGGGGGGGCTGGCTACACCTTC. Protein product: CASWGGAGYTF.

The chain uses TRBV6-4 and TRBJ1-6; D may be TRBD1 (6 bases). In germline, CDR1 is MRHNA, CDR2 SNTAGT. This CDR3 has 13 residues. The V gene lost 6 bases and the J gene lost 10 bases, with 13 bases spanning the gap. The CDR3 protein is CASSTGRGSPLHF. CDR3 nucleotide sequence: TGTGCCAGCAGCACAGGGAGAGGCTCACCCCTCCACTTT.

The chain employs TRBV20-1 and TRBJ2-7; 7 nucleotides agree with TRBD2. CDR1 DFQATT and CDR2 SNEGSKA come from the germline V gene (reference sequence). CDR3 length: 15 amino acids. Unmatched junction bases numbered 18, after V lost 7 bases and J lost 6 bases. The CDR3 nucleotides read TGCAGTGGTAAGCCCCCGGCCCTAGCGGCCGTCGAGCAGTACTTC. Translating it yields CSGKPPALAAVEQYF.

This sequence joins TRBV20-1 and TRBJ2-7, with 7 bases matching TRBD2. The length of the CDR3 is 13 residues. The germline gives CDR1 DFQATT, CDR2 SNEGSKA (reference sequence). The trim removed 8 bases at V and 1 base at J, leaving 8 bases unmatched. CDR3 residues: CSLGGSSSYEQYF. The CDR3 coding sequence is TGCAGTTTGGGAGGGAGTTCATCCTACGAGCAGTACTTC.

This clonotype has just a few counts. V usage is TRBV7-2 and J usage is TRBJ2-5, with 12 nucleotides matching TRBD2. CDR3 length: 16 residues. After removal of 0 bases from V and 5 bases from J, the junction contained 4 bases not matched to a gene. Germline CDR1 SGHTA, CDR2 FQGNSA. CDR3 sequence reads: CASSLALAGGRETQYF. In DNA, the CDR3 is TGTGCCAGCAGCTTAGCACTAGCGGGAGGTAGGGAGACCCAGTACTTC.

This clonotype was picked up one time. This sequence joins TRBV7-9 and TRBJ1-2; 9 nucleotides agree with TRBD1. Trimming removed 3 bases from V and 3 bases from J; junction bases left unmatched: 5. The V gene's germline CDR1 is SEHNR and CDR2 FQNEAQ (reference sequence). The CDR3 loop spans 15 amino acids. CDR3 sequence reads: CASSLDRDRDYGYTF. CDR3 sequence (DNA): TGTGCCAGCAGCTTGGATAGGGACAGGGACTATGGCTACACCTTC.

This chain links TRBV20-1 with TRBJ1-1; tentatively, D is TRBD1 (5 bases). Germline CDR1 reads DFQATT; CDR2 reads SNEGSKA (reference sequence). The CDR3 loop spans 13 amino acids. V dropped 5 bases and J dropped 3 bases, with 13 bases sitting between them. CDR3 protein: CSAGLRGHTEAFF. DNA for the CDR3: TGCAGTGCTGGATTGAGGGGCCACACTGAAGCTTTCTTT.

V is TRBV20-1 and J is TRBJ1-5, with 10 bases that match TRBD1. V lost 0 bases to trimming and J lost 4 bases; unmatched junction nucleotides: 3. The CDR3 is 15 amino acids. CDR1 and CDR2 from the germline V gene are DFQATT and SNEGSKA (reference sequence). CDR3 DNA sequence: TGCAGTGCTAGAGATCAGGGACAGGGGAATCAGCCCCAGCATTTT. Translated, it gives CSARDQGQGNQPQHF.